This T cell receptor beta chain was profiled in a study of blood T cell repertoires in COVID-19. Authors' analysis steps: Counts of nucleated cells, estimated from reference gene primer amplification, were obtained. TCRdb's copy holds only in-frame clones and misses some; the assay was immunoSEQ multiplex PCR. V and J calls and clone size are those listed in that table; D and trimming were worked out from the DNA. This repertoire shows some 320,000 clones, approximately 88% found once; its top ten account for 5.2%. In assigning cohorts, the study relied on participant-reported clinical history. Donors in Cohort 3 counted as recovered after two negative PCRs, clearance, or symptom resolution. Trimming cost V 6 bases and J 8 bases; bases outside gene matches: 2. CDR1 SNHLY and CDR2 FYNNEI come from the germline V gene. The CDR3 is 12 amino acids.

V and J are TRBV2 and TRBJ2-1, with 9 bases identical to TRBD2. The sequencing sample was made of PBMCs or T cells enriched from blood (not recorded which). The receptor was isolated from a man aged 55 to 70 who had recovered from COVID-19. DNA for the CDR3: TGTGCCAGCAGGAGGACTAGCGATGAGCAGTTCTTC. This encodes CASRRTSDEQFF. Using reference TRBV2 and TRBJ2-1 for the parts outside the CDR3, the full variable domain is EPEVTQTPSHQVTQMGQEVILRCVPISNHLYFYWYRQILGQKVEFLVSFYNNEISEKSEIFDDQFSVERPDGSNFTLKIRSTKLEDSAMYFCASRRTSDEQFFGPGTRLTVL.